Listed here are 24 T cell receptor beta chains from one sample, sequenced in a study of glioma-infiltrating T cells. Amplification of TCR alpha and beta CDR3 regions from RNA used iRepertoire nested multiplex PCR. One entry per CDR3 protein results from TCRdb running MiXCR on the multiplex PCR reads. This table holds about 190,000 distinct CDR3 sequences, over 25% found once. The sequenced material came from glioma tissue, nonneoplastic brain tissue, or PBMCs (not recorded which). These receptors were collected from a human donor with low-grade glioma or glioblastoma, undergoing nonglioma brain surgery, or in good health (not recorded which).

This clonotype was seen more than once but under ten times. CDR3 nucleotides: TGTGCCAGCAGTTTGGACGGGACAGGTAGCACCGGGGAGCTGTTTTTT. It encodes CASSLDGTGSTGELFF. This rearrangement joins TRBV28 to TRBJ2-2; 8 bases align to TRBD1. The CDR3 runs 16 residues. Trimming removed 3 bases from V and 4 bases from J; junction bases left unmatched: 7. Looked up from germline, CDR1 is MDHEN and CDR2 is SYDVKM.

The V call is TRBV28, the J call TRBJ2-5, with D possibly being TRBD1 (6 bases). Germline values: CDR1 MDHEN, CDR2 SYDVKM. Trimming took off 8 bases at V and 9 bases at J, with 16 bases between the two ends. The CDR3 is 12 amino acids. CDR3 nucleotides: TGTGCCAGCTCATTGGGACAAGGGCCCCAGTACTTC. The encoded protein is CASSLGQGPQYF. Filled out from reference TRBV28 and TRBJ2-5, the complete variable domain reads DVKVTQSSRYLVKRTGEKVFLECVQDMDHENMFWYRQDPGLGLRLIYFSYDVKMKEKGDIPEGYSVSREKKERFSLILESASTNQTSMYLCASSLGQGPQYFGPGTRLLVL.

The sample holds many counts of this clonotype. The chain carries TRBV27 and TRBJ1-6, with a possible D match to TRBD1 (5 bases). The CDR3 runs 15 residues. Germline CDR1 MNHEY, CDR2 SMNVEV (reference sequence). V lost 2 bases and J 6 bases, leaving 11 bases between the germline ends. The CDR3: CASSLEGQGNSPLHF. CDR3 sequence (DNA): TGTGCCAGCAGTTTAGAAGGGCAGGGTAATTCACCCCTCCACTTT.

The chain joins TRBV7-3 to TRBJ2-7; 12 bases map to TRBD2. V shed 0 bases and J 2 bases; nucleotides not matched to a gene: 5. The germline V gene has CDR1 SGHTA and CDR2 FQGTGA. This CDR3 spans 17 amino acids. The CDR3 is CASSLTPTSGSTYEQYF. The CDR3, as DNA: TGTGCCAGCAGCTTAACTCCGACTAGCGGGAGTACCTACGAGCAGTACTTC.

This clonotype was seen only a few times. In DNA, the CDR3 is TGTGCCAGCAGTTTAGGGGGGACTTACACAGATACGCAGTATTTT. This translates into CASSLGGTYTDTQYF. V usage is TRBV12-3 or TRBV12-4 and J usage is TRBJ2-3, with D possibly being TRBD2 (6 bases). With 1 base removed from V and 2 bases from J, the gap between germline ends came to 10 bases. CDR3 length: 15 residues.

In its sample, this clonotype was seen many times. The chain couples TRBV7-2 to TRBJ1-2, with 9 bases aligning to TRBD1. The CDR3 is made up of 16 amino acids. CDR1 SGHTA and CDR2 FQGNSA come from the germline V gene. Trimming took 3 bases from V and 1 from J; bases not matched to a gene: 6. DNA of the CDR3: TGTGCCAGCAGCTTCCCGGGACAGGGCCATAACTATGGCTACACCTTC. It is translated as CASSFPGQGHNYGYTF. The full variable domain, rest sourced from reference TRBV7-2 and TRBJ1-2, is GAGVSQSPSNKVTEKGKDVELRCDPISGHTALYWYRQSLGQGLEFLIYFQGNSAPDKSGLPSDRFSAERTGGSVSTLTIQRTQQEDSAVYLCASSFPGQGHNYGYTFGSGTRLTVV.

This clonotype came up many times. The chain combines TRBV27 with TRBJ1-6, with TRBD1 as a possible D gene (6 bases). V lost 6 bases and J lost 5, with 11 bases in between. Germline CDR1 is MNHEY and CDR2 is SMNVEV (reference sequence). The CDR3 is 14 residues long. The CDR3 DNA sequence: TGTGCCAGCAGCTACAGGGCGAATAATTCACCCCTCCACTTT. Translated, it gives CASSYRANNSPLHF.

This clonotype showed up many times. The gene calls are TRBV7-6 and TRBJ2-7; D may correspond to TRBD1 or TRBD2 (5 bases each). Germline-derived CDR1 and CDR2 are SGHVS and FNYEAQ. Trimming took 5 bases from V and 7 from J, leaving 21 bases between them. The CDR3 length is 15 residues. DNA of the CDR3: TGTGCCAGCAGCATTACCCGGGACGACGGGCGGGAGCAGTACTTC. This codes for CASSITRDDGREQYF. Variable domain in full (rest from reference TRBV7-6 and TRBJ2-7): GAGVSQSPRYKVTKRGQDVALRCDPISGHVSLYWYRQALGQGPEFLTYFNYEAQQDKSGLPNDRFSAERPEGSISTLTIQRTEQRDSAMYRCASSITRDDGREQYFGPGTRLTVT.

The CDR3: CASSPQANSYEQYF. Written as DNA, the CDR3 is TGTGCCAGCTCACCACAGGCCAACTCCTACGAGCAGTACTTC. V gene TRBV18 combines with J gene TRBJ2-7; the D is unclear. The V end was cut by 1 base, the J end by 0 bases, with 7 bases between. Germline-derived CDR1 and CDR2 are KGHSH and LQKENI. The CDR3 spans 14 residues.

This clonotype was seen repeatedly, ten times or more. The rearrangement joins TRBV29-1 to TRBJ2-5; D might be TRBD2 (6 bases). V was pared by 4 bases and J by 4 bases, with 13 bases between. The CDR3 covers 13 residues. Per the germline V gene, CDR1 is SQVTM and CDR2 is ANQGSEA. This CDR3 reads CSVVLGGGETQYF. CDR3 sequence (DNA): TGCAGCGTTGTTTTGGGGGGAGGAGAGACCCAGTACTTC. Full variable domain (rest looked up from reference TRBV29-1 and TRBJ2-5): SAVISQKPSRDICQRGTSLTIQCQVDSQVTMMFWYRQQPGQSLTLIATANQGSEATYESGFVIDKFPISRPNLTFSTLTVSNMSPEDSSIYLCSVVLGGGETQYFGPGTRLLVL.

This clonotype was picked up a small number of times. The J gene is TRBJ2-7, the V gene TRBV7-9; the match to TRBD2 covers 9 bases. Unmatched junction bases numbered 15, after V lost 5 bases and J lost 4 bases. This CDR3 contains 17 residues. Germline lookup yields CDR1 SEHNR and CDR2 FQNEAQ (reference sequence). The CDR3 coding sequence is TGTGCCAGCAGCCCCCCGATTAGGCTAGCGGGATCTTACGAGCAGTACTTC. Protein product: CASSPPIRLAGSYEQYF.

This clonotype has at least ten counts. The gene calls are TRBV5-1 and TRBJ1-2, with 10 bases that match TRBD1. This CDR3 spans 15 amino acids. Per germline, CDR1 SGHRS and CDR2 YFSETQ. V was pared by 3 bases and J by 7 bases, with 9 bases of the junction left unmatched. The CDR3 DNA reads TGCGCCAGCAGCTCTCGGACAGGGGGAGAAGTTGGCTACACCTTC. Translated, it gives CASSSRTGGEVGYTF.

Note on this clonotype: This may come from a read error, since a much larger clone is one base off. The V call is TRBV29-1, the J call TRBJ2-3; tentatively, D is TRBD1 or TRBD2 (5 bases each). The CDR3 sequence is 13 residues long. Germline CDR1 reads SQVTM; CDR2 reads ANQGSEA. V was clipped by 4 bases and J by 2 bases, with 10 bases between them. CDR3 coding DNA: TGCAGCGTTGCGGGGCCAATCACAGATACGCAGTATTTT. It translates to CSVAGPITDTQYF.

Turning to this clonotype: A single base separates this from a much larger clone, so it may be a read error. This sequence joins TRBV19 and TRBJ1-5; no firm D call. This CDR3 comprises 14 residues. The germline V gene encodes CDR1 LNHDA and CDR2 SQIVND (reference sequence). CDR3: CASRRNYSNQPQNF. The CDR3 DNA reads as TGTGCCAGTAGGCGGAACTATAGCAATCAGCCCCAGAATTTT.

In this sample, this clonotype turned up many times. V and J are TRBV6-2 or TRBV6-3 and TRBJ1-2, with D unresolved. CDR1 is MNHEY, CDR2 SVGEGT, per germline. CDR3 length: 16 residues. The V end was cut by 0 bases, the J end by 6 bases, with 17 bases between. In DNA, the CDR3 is TGTGCCAGCAGTTACTCGATAGGCAGTTCGTCAGATGGCTACACCTTC. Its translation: CASSYSIGSSSDGYTF.

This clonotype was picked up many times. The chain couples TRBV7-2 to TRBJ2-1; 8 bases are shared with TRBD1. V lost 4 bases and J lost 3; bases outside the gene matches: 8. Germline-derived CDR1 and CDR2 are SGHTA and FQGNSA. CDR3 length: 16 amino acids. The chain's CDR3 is CASSSTGTGLYNEQFF. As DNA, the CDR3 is TGTGCCAGCAGCTCAACCGGGACAGGCCTCTACAATGAGCAGTTCTTC.

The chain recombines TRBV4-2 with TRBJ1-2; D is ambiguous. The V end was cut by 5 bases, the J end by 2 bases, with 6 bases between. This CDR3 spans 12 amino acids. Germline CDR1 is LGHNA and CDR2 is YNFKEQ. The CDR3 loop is CASSGVNYGYTF. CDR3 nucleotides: TGTGCCAGCAGCGGCGTCAACTATGGCTACACCTTC.

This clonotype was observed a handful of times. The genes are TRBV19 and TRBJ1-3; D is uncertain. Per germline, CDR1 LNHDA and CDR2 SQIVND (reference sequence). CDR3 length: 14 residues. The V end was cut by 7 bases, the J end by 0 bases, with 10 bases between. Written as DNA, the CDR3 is TGTGCCAGTATCGATACAGCCTCTGGAAACACCATATATTTT. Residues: CASIDTASGNTIYF.

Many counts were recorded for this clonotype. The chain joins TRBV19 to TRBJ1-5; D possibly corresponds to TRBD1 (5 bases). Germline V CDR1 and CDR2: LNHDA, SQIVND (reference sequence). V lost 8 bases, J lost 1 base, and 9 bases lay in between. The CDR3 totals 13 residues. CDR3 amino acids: CASRGVSNQPQHF. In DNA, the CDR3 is TGTGCCAGTCGAGGGGTGAGCAATCAGCCCCAGCATTTT.

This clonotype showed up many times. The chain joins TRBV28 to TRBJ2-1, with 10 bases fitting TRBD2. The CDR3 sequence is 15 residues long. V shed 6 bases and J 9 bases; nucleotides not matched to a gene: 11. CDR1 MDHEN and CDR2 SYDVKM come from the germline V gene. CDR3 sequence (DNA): TGTGCCAGCAGCCCCGGGACTAGCGCCTTCGGTGAGCAGTTCTTC. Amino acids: CASSPGTSAFGEQFF.

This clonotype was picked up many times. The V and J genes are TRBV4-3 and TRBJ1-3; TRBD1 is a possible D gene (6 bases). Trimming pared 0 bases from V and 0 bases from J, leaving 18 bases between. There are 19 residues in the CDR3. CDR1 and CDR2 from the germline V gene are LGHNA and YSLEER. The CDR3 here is CASSQDLYGQRVSGNTIYF. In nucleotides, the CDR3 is TGCGCCAGCAGCCAAGATCTTTACGGACAGCGAGTCTCTGGAAACACCATATATTTT.

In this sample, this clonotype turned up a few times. CDR3 region: CASSIGSGPYEQYF. The CDR3 DNA is TGTGCCAGTAGTATAGGAAGCGGCCCCTACGAGCAGTACTTC. This chain connects TRBV19 to TRBJ2-7; possible D gene TRBD2, 5 bases. From germline, CDR1 is LNHDA and CDR2 SQIVND (reference sequence). V was clipped by 1 base and J by 2 bases, with 9 bases between them. CDR3 length: 14 amino acids. Based on the CDR3 plus reference TRBV19 and TRBJ2-7, the full variable domain is DGGITQSPKYLFRKEGQNVTLSCEQNLNHDAMYWYRQDPGQGLRLIYYSQIVNDFQKGDIAEGYSVSREKKESFPLTVTSAQKNPTAFYLCASSIGSGPYEQYFGPGTRLTVT.

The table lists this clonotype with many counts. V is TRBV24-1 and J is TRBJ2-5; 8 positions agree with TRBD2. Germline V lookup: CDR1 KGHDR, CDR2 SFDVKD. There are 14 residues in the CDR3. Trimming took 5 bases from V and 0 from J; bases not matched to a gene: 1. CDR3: CATSASGYQETQYF. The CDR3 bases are TGTGCCACCAGTGCTAGCGGGTACCAAGAGACCCAGTACTTC.

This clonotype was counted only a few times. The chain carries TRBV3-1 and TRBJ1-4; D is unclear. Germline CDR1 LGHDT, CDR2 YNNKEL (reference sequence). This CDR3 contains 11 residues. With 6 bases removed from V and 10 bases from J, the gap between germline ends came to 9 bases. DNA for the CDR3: TGTGCCAGCAGACAGAAAGGAAAACTGTTTTTT. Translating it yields CASRQKGKLFF.